The 3 T cell receptor beta chains below all came from one sample that was sequenced in a study of T-cell memory formation after mild COVID-19. TCRdb reprocessed the 5' RACE reads with MiXCR, giving one entry per CDR3 protein. Of roughly 170,000 distinct CDR3 sequences in the sample, around a sixth were seen once. The sample taken for sequencing was PBMCs or a T cell subset sorted from them (not recorded which). These receptors were taken from a man aged 18 to 30 who had mild COVID-19 (a few samples of this study predate the infection). Cell type and time point are not known.

This clonotype appeared a few times. In DNA, the CDR3 is TGCGCCAGCAGCCAGGACCGGGACAGACGCGGCTACACCTTC. Its translation is CASSQDRDRRGYTF. The rearrangement joins TRBV4-3 to TRBJ1-2; 7 bases fit TRBD1. The germline CDR1 and CDR2 sequences are LGHNA and YSLEER. The trim removed 3 bases at V and 8 bases at J, leaving 9 bases unmatched. The CDR3 sequence is 14 residues long.

This clonotype was seen a handful of times. The chain uses TRBV10-3 and TRBJ1-1, with D hard to call. Trimming removed 0 bases at V and 4 bases at J, with 9 bases between. Looked up from germline, CDR1 is ENHRY and CDR2 is SYGVKD. The CDR3 loop spans 14 amino acids. The CDR3 DNA follows: TGTGCCATCAGTGAGTCAGGGTTGATCACTGAAGCTTTCTTT. Translation: CAISESGLITEAFF.

Only a few counts were recorded for this clonotype. CDR3 region: CASSRTGDYGYTF. CDR3 bases: TGCGCCAGCAGCAGGACAGGTGACTATGGCTACACCTTC. The chain uses TRBV5-1 and TRBJ1-2; TRBD1 agrees at 7 bases. The germline CDR1 and CDR2 sequences are SGHRS and YFSETQ. There are 13 residues in the CDR3. V shed 4 bases and J 3 bases; nucleotides not matched to a gene: 3.